These 5 T cell receptor beta chains came from one sample sequenced in a study of radiotherapy plus CTLA-4 blockade in lung cancer. TCRdb keeps only in-frame clones here, not all; method: immunoSEQ multiplex PCR. The profile covers some 92,000 clones, with 82% appearing a single time and about 3.5% taken by the ten largest. The sequenced sample was peripheral blood, obtained from a patient treated with radiotherapy plus ipilimumab. All receptors come from a human donor with non-small cell lung cancer who had a partial response to radiotherapy plus ipilimumab.

This chain connects TRBV9 to TRBJ1-3; D is unresolved. Trimming shortened V by 0 bases and J by 8 bases, and 15 bases separated the two germline ends. Germline assignment: CDR1 SGDLS and CDR2 YYNGEE. The CDR3 loop spans 15 amino acids. The CDR3 DNA follows: TGTGCCAGCAGCGTAGCCACTCTTCCTCTACACACCATATATTTT. This encodes CASSVATLPLHTIYF.

V usage is TRBV20-1 and J usage is TRBJ2-3, with 11 bases matching TRBD2. Trimming removed 3 bases from V and 13 bases from J; junction bases left unmatched: 3. The CDR3 runs 11 residues. Germline V lookup: CDR1 DFQATT, CDR2 SNEGSKA (reference sequence). In nucleotides, the CDR3 is TGCAGTGCTAGTTCTAGCGGGAGGAAGTATTTT. This codes for CSASSSGRKYF.

This clone has only one observation. The chain employs TRBV4-2 and TRBJ2-7, with D perhaps matching TRBD2 (6 bases). V lost 1 base and J lost 7, with 14 bases in between. The CDR3 contains 14 residues. Germline-derived CDR1 and CDR2 are LGHNA and YNFKEQ. For the CDR3, the DNA is TGTGCCAGCAGCCAAGGGGCGGGACTGGGTGAGCAGTACTTC. Translation gives CASSQGAGLGEQYF.

This clone appeared once. The V gene is TRBV2, the J gene TRBJ1-5, with D possibly TRBD1 on 6 matching bases. The CDR3 sequence is 13 residues long. Germline V gene data show CDR1 as SNHLY and CDR2 as FYNNEI. Trimming took off 3 bases at V and 7 bases at J, with 10 bases between the two ends. This CDR3 is CASSDTGRQPQHF. DNA of the CDR3: TGTGCCAGCAGTGATACAGGGCGGCAGCCCCAGCATTTT.

The chain couples TRBV28 to TRBJ2-1, with D possibly TRBD1 on 5 matching bases. The V end lost 6 bases, the J end lost 4 bases, and 7 bases lay between the germline ends. The CDR3 contains 12 residues. Looked up from germline, CDR1 is MDHEN and CDR2 is SYDVKM. CDR3 in amino acids: CASSRQYNEQFF. In DNA form, the CDR3 reads TGTGCCAGCAGCCGACAGTACAATGAGCAGTTCTTC.